This TCR beta chain was sequenced for a study of blood T cell repertoires in COVID-19. With 4 bases removed from V and 1 base from J, the gap between germline ends came to 10 bases. This CDR3 comprises 14 residues. Germline CDR1 is LGHDT and CDR2 is YNNKEL (reference sequence). Sequenced by immunoSEQ multiplex PCR; TCRdb stores in-frame clones only, minus some. The sample has 300,000 to 350,000 clones; about 88% are singletons. Sequenced sample: PBMCs or T cells enriched from blood (not recorded which). The sequence came from a woman aged 25-40 years who had been exposed to COVID-19. This sequence joins TRBV3-1 (or the pseudogene TRBV3-2) and TRBJ2-5, with D possibly TRBD2 on 6 matching bases. The CDR3: CASSLGGSQETQYF. The CDR3 DNA is TGTGCCAGCAGCCTGGGAGGCAGCCAAGAGACCCAGTACTTC.